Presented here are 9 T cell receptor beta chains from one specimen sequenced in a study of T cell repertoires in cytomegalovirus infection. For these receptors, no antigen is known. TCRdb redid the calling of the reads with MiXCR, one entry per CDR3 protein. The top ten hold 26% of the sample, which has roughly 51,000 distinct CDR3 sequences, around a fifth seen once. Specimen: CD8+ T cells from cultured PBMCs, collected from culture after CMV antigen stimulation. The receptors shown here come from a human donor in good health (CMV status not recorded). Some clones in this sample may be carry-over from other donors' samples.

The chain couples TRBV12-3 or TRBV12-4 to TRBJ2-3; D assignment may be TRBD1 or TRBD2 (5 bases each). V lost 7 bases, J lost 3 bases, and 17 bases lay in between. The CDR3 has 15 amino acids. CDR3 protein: CASTLAGRETDTQYF. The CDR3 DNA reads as TGTGCCAGCACCTTAGCTGGCAGGGAGACAGATACGCAGTATTTT.

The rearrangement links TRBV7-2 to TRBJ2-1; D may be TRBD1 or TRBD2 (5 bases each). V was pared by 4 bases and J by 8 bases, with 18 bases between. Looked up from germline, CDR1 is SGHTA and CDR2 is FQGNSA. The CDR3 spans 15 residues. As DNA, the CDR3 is TGTGCCAGCAGCTGGGGGACCCTATTAATCGATGAGCAGTTCTTC. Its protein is CASSWGTLLIDEQFF. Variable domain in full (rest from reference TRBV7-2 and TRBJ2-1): GAGVSQSPSNKVTEKGKDVELRCDPISGHTALYWYRQSLGQGLEFLIYFQGNSAPDKSGLPSDRFSAERTGGSVSTLTIQRTQQEDSAVYLCASSWGTLLIDEQFFGPGTRLTVL.

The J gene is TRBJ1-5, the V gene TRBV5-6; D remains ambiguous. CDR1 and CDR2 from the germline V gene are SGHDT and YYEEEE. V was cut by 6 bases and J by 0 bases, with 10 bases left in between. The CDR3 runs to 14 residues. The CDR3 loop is CASNLWNSNQPQHF. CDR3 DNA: TGTGCCAGCAACCTGTGGAATAGCAATCAGCCCCAGCATTTT.

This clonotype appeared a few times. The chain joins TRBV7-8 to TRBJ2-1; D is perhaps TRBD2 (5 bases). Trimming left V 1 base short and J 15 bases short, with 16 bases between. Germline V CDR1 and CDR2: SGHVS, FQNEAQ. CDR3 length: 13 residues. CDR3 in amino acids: CASSLELADSRFF. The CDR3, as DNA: TGTGCCAGCAGCTTAGAGCTAGCCGATTCTCGGTTCTTC.

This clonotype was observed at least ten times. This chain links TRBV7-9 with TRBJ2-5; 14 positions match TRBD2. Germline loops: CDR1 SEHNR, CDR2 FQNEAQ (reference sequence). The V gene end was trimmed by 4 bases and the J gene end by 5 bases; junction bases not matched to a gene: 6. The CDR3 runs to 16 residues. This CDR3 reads CASSSTSGGAWETQYF. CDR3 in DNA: TGTGCCAGCAGCTCGACTAGCGGGGGGGCCTGGGAGACCCAGTACTTC.

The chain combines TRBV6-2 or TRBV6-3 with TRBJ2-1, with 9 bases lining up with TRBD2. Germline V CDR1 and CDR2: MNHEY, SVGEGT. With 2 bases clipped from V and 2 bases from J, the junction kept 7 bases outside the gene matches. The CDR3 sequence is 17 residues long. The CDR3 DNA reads TGTGCCAGCAGTTACCCAGCGCTAGCGGGACCCTACAATGAGCAGTTCTTC. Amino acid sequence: CASSYPALAGPYNEQFF.

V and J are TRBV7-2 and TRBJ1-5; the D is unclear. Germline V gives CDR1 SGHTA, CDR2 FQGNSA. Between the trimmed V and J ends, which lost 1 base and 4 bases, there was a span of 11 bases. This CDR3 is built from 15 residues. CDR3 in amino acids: CASSLDPRKNQPQHF. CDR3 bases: TGTGCCAGCAGCTTAGATCCGAGGAAAAATCAGCCCCAGCATTTT. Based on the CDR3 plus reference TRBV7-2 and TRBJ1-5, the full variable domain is GAGVSQSPSNKVTEKGKDVELRCDPISGHTALYWYRQSLGQGLEFLIYFQGNSAPDKSGLPSDRFSAERTGGSVSTLTIQRTQQEDSAVYLCASSLDPRKNQPQHFGDGTRLSIL.

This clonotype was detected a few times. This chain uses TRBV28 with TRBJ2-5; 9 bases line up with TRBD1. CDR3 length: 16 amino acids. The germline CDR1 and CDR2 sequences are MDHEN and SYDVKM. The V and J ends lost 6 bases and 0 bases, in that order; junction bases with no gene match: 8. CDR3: CASSPWTGEDQETQYF. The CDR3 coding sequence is TGTGCCAGCAGCCCCTGGACAGGGGAGGACCAAGAGACCCAGTACTTC.

The CDR3 sequence: CASSPRYREEKTGELFF. In DNA form, the CDR3 reads TGTGCCAGCAGCCCGCGATACAGGGAAGAGAAGACCGGGGAGCTGTTTTTT. J is TRBJ2-2 and V is TRBV7-2; tentatively, D is TRBD1 (6 bases). Germline V gives CDR1 SGHTA, CDR2 FQGNSA. Between the trimmed V and J ends, which lost 5 bases and 5 bases, there was a span of 21 bases. This CDR3 has 17 amino acids.